This T cell receptor (beta chain) originates from a study of shared clonotypes between healthy human individuals. On this clone: Its antigen is unknown. A read error may be the cause here, since a much bigger clone is one base away.

The repertoire was sequenced with immunoSEQ multiplex PCR; TCRdb's copy has only in-frame clones and lacks some. Counted here are approximately 640,000 clones, less than 95% occurring once; the ten biggest clones make up more than 30%. Regarding the study as a whole: Several donors held about 5% of naive CD4 clonotypes in common. Generation of non-shared clonotypes was less probable than generation of clonotypes shared by all four donors. Naive subsets tended to show greater estimated richness than memory subsets.

Combination of CD45RO+ cells with CCR7-negative CD45RA+ TemRA cells was used for CD8 memory. Germline lookup yields CDR1 MGHDK and CDR2 SYGVNS. This CDR3 is built from 13 residues. Trimming removed 4 bases from V and 2 bases from J; junction bases left unmatched: 2. This chain uses TRBV25-1 with TRBJ2-7; TRBD1 agrees at 7 bases. The source material was memory CD8+ T cells from PBMCs. Subset specified: CD45RO+ cells pooled with CCR7-negative TemRA cells. The source of this sequence is a man between 18 and 35 years old in good health. Some clones in this sample may be carry-over from other donors' samples. The CDR3 here is CASSGGQTYEQYF. The CDR3 DNA follows: TGTGCCAGCAGTGGGGGACAGACCTACGAGCAGTACTTC.